This TCR beta chain was captured in a study of Graves' ophthalmopathy and Graves' hyperthyroidism. Germline loops: CDR1 DFQATT, CDR2 SNEGSKA (reference sequence). Trimming took 6 bases from V and 8 from J, leaving 16 bases between them. The CDR3 length is 12 residues. Scientists amplified the TCR beta CDR3 regions from RNA transcripts. The authors performed first-round RT-PCR with HTBI primers and then a second-round multiplex PCR. Each CDR3 protein gets one entry after TCRdb re-called the multiplex PCR reads with MiXCR. Among 500,000 to 800,000 distinct CDR3 sequences listed, over 40% were seen once.

Sequenced sample: peripheral blood. This sequence originates from an adult man with Graves' ophthalmopathy. The chain joins TRBV20-1 to TRBJ1-2, with TRBD1 as a possible D gene (6 bases). CDR3 in amino acids: CSALRGYQGYTF. DNA for the CDR3: TGCAGTGCCCTCAGGGGCTATCAAGGCTACACCTTC.